This T cell receptor (beta chain) appears in the sequencing data of a study of T-cell reconstitution after alpha-beta-depleted transplantation in children. Library preparation (for TCRbeta) was performed with unique molecular identifiers. TCRdb reprocessed the PCR reads via MiXCR and lists one record per CDR3 protein. Of around 530,000 distinct CDR3 sequences listed, less than 35% are singletons. CDR3 length: 20 residues. CDR1 SGHAT and CDR2 FQDESV come from the germline V gene (reference sequence). The ends lost 5 bases at V and 2 bases at J; junction bases unmatched: 14. Specimen: PBMCs from the stem cell graft donor, collected from the stem cell graft. The receptor comes from a human donor who donated a stem cell graft to a child with aplastic anemia. The V call is TRBV11-1, the J call TRBJ2-2, with 13 bases that match TRBD2. In DNA form, the CDR3 reads TGTGCCAGCAGCATCCACCCGATCGGGACTAGCGGGGCTAACACCGGGGAGCTGTTTTTT. It codes for CASSIHPIGTSGANTGELFF.